This T cell receptor (beta chain) is from a study of glioma-infiltrating T cells after dendritic cell vaccination. Regarding the study as a whole: Few patients contributed both blood and tumor specimens.

Up to about 2 ug genomic DNA was used for TCRB CDR3 amplification. Assay: immunoSEQ multiplex PCR; the TCRdb copy retains only in-frame clones and omits some. The data show about 92,000 clones, with 70% to 90% seen just once and roughly 14% held by the top ten. This CDR3 is 14 amino acids long. Germline CDR1 and CDR2: MNHEY and SMNVEV (reference sequence). Deletions cut 6 bases from V and 5 bases from J, with 16 bases between. A note on this clone: The antigen remains unidentified.

Sequenced here: blood, sampled before dendritic cell vaccination. The chain couples TRBV27 to TRBJ1-2, with a weak D call TRBD1 (5 bases). The receptor was derived from a human donor with glioblastoma. In DNA, the CDR3 is TGTGCCAGCAGCCGAAGTGGGGCGCCATATGGCTACACCTTC. Its translation: CASSRSGAPYGYTF.